This is a list of T cell receptor beta chains from one sample in a study of CD8 T cells in ankylosing spondylitis. TCRdb passed the 5' RACE reads through MiXCR, listing each CDR3 protein once. The data show 670,000 or so distinct CDR3 sequences, around a fifth seen once. The material sequenced was blood, either unsorted or a sorted T cell fraction (not recorded which). The receptors here all came from a male donor with ankylosing spondylitis. CDR3s include the opening cysteine and the closing phenylalanine or tryptophan. D genes are given only for firm matches.

v_gene: TRBV4-2; d_gene: NA; len: 11; CDR3aa: CASRARETQYF
v_gene: TRBV12-3/TRBV12-4; d_gene: NA; len: 15; CDR3aa: CASSLGVSSYNEQFF
v_gene: TRBV6-1; d_gene: NA; len: 15; CDR3aa: CASTTDPGADNEQFF
v_gene: TRBV7-6; d_gene: NA; len: 14; CDR3aa: CASSSLGQSDTQYF
v_gene: TRBV10-3; d_gene: TRBD1; len: 13; CDR3aa: CAISGITGGSAFF
v_gene: TRBV7-2; d_gene: TRBD2; len: 16; CDR3aa: CASSLRLAGGVDTQYF
v_gene: TRBV3-1; d_gene: NA; len: 15; CDR3aa: CASRPGPRNTGELFF
v_gene: TRBV6-2/TRBV6-3; d_gene: TRBD1; len: 15; CDR3aa: CASSFRQGAGETQYF
v_gene: TRBV3-1; d_gene: NA; len: 12; CDR3aa: CASSQERNGYTF
v_gene: TRBV5-1; d_gene: TRBD1; len: 13; CDR3aa: CASRGTGSEKLFF
v_gene: TRBV20-1; d_gene: TRBD2; len: 14; CDR3aa: CSAVAGSSYNEQFF
v_gene: TRBV7-2; d_gene: NA; len: 15; CDR3aa: CASSLRAGVTGELFF
v_gene: TRBV5-7; d_gene: NA; len: 15; CDR3aa: CASSLSRGFTYEQYF
v_gene: TRBV7-9; d_gene: NA; len: 11; CDR3aa: CASSQKDEAFF
v_gene: TRBV7-8; d_gene: TRBD1; len: 16; CDR3aa: CASSPQTGAGNQPQHF
v_gene: TRBV20-1; d_gene: NA; len: 8; CDR3aa: CSGGEAFF
v_gene: TRBV27; d_gene: NA; len: 15; CDR3aa: CASSYTAGRNQPQHF
v_gene: TRBV5-1; d_gene: NA; len: 13; CDR3aa: CASSFLGQNEQFF
v_gene: TRBV11-2; d_gene: NA; len: 16; CDR3aa: CASSTGTRASTDTQYF
v_gene: TRBV7-9; d_gene: NA; len: 11; CDR3aa: CGGANTGELFF
v_gene: TRBV12-3/TRBV12-4; d_gene: NA; len: 16; CDR3aa: CASSSPGLSSYNEQFF
v_gene: TRBV5-1; d_gene: NA; len: 11; CDR3aa: CASSNAYEQYF
v_gene: TRBV9; d_gene: NA; len: 15; CDR3aa: CASSVDQEPTDTQYF
v_gene: TRBV12-3/TRBV12-4; d_gene: TRBD2; len: 15; CDR3aa: CASSPTSGSGGEQFF
v_gene: TRBV6-1; d_gene: NA; len: 13; CDR3aa: CASGRGGQNIQYF